The rows below give T cell receptor beta chains drawn from one sample of a study of T-cell reconstitution after alpha-beta-depleted transplantation in children. TCRdb analysed the PCR reads with MiXCR anew, one entry per CDR3 protein. The data hold 90,000 to 100,000 distinct CDR3 sequences, with 9% to 15% observed a single time. Sequences were derived from PBMCs from the stem cell graft donor, sampled from the stem cell graft. The receptors stem from a human donor who donated a stem cell graft to a child with inherited bone marrow failure. CDR3s include the opening cysteine and the closing phenylalanine or tryptophan. The size of a clone is reported for some rows only, either as once, few or many, or as a class for expanded clones.

j_call | cdr3_length | v_call | clone_size | cdr3_aa
TRBJ1-1 | 13 | TRBV7-9 | many | CASSPEGGYAAFF
TRBJ2-6 | 14 | TRBV4-2 | many | CASSHLSGANVLTF
TRBJ1-1 | 14 | TRBV7-3 | many | CASSLTGVDTEAFF
TRBJ2-1 | 15 | TRBV20-1 | . | CSAREAISSYNEQFF
TRBJ2-1 | 13 | TRBV20-1 | once | CSARARRYNEQFF
TRBJ2-6 | 16 | TRBV2 | many | CASRLELSSGANVLTF
TRBJ2-3 | 17 | TRBV4-3 | many | CASSQEWGGLNTDTQYF
TRBJ1-5 | 14 | TRBV20-1 | many | CSAGTGGNNQPQHF
TRBJ2-3 | 15 | TRBV10-3 | many | CAISERTGSSDTQYF
TRBJ2-1 | 14 | TRBV5-1 | . | CASSTGQGRNEQFF
TRBJ2-3 | 14 | TRBV7-3 | . | CASSLRPGTDTQYF
TRBJ1-1 | 13 | TRBV5-1 | many | CASRGSTNTEAFF
TRBJ2-7 | 14 | TRBV4-2 | few | CASSQETLSYEQYF
TRBJ1-1 | 12 | TRBV7-2 | few | CASSSSRFEAFF
TRBJ2-3 | 15 | TRBV4-3 | many | CASSSRGQGADTQYF
TRBJ2-3 | 15 | TRBV5-1 | many | CASSGQGASTDTQYF
TRBJ2-7 | 13 | TRBV24-1 | many | CATSDNHAGEQYF
TRBJ1-6 | 16 | TRBV5-1 | many | CASSSLSSSYNSPLHF
TRBJ2-2 | 16 | TRBV7-3 | many | CASSLLAGGDTGELFF
TRBJ2-7 | 11 | TRBV2 | many | CASTSAGMSSF
TRBJ1-4 | 14 | TRBV5-6 | . | CASSAGLLCRKLFF
TRBJ2-7 | 11 | TRBV30 | many | CAWSTVDEQYF
TRBJ1-4 | 15 | TRBV5-5 | . | CASSWRTATNEKLFF
TRBJ2-5 | 15 | TRBV28 | . | CASPPGQGRRETQYF
TRBJ2-1 | 13 | TRBV19 | many | CASTSGSLNEQFF
TRBJ2-7 | 15 | TRBV5-6 | many | CASSLLGGDSYEQYF
TRBJ2-7 | 14 | TRBV20-1 | many | CSARDEVKGYEQYF
TRBJ1-3 | 15 | TRBV4-3 | many | CASSPRWGAGNTIYF
TRBJ1-2 | 12 | TRBV5-5 | many | CASSPDRARNTF
TRBJ2-2 | 14 | TRBV7-6 | many | CASSLGILAGELFF
TRBJ2-7 | 15 | TRBV5-1 | many | CASSLGGQGNYEQYF
TRBJ2-7 | 15 | TRBV7-2 | many | CASSLAARTSYEQYF
TRBJ1-3 | 15 | TRBV20-1 | many | CSARSGTGAGNTIYF
TRBJ1-1 | 13 | TRBV6-1 | many | CASVRHGTTEAFF
TRBJ1-1 | 16 | TRBV5-1 | many | CASSLATGQGGTEAFF
TRBJ2-7 | 16 | TRBV5-1 | many | CASSPNRGRVSYEQYF
TRBJ2-3 | 17 | TRBV12-3/TRBV12-4 | many | CASSLAPGVALTDTQYF
TRBJ1-1 | 14 | TRBV7-2 | many | CASSLSRHATEAFF
TRBJ1-4 | 16 | TRBV2 | . | CASSKTVIATNEKLFF
TRBJ1-6 | 14 | TRBV7-2 | many | CASSSDRGYSPLHF
TRBJ2-3 | 16 | TRBV6-5 | . | CASSYSLAGTPDTQYF